This T cell receptor beta chain was documented in a study of CD4 T cell repertoires in COVID-19. The V and J ends lost 5 bases and 2 bases, in that order; junction bases with no gene match: 8. CDR3 size: 16 residues. Per the germline V gene, CDR1 is SGHTA and CDR2 is FQGNSA. Data came from immunoSEQ multiplex PCR; TCRdb stores just in-frame clones and leaves some out. The sample yields about 75,000 clones, about four fifths seen once. The sequence was obtained from a human donor who had COVID-19. The sequencing here drew on CD4+ T cells from peripheral blood, taken after recovery from COVID-19. The V call is TRBV7-2, the J call TRBJ1-3; 8 bases map to TRBD1. The CDR3 loop reads CASSPWTGPTGNTIYF. As DNA, the CDR3 is TGTGCCAGCAGCCCCTGGACAGGGCCCACTGGAAACACCATATATTTT. The full variable domain, in which reference TRBV7-2 and TRBJ1-3 provide the parts outside the CDR3, is GAGVSQSPSNKVTEKGKDVELRCDPISGHTALYWYRQSLGQGLEFLIYFQGNSAPDKSGLPSDRFSAERTGGSVSTLTIQRTQQEDSAVYLCASSPWTGPTGNTIYFGEGSWLTVV.